These T cell receptor beta chains were read from a single sample in a study of T-cell reconstitution after alpha-beta-depleted transplantation in children. TCRdb re-called the PCR reads through MiXCR, storing one row per CDR3 protein. The sample shows hundreds of thousands of distinct CDR3 sequences, around 13% of them seen only once. The starting material was PBMCs from the stem cell graft donor, obtained from the stem cell graft. Receptors originate from a human donor who donated a stem cell graft to a child with combined immunodeficiency. Each CDR3 is given with its conserved first and last residue. D genes are given only for firm matches. Only some rows state a clone size, as once, few, many or a class for expanded clones.

>13|NA|TRBV20-1|NA|TRBJ2-5
CSAVAANQETQYF
TGCAGTGCGGTAGCGGCGAACCAAGAGACCCAGTACTTC
>14|NA|TRBV20-1|TRBD1|TRBJ2-3
CSASEGAGTDTQYF
TGCAGTGCTAGTGAGGGGGCTGGAACAGATACGCAGTATTTT
>18|NA|TRBV20-1|TRBD2|TRBJ2-7
CSARSIVVGGVRPYEQYF
TGCAGTGCTAGGTCCATCGTTGTTGGGGGGGTTAGGCCCTACGAGCAGTACTTC
>16|few|TRBV18|TRBD1|TRBJ1-3
CASSPRTGVDGNTIYF
TGTGCCAGCTCACCCCGGACAGGGGTCGACGGAAACACCATATATTTT
>16|many|TRBV5-1|NA|TRBJ2-7
CASSLMSGQQSYEQYF
TGCGCCAGCAGCTTGATGTCCGGACAGCAGTCCTACGAGCAGTACTTC
>15|many|TRBV12-3/TRBV12-4|TRBD1|TRBJ2-7
CASSLFGRGNYEQYF
TGTGCCAGCAGTTTATTCGGCAGGGGGAATTACGAGCAGTACTTC
>14|NA|TRBV28|NA|TRBJ2-7
CASSLSRDPNEQYF
TGTGCCAGCAGTTTATCCCGGGACCCCAACGAGCAGTACTTC
>13|NA|TRBV4-2|NA|TRBJ1-1
CARGGGLNTEAFF
TGTGCCAGGGGCGGCGGGCTGAACACTGAAGCTTTCTTT
>12|many|TRBV30|NA|TRBJ2-5
CAWGPRYETQYF
TGTGCCTGGGGACCACGGTACGAGACCCAGTACTTC
>13|many|TRBV29-1|NA|TRBJ1-2
CSVRSGANYGYTF
TGCAGCGTTCGGTCAGGGGCTAACTATGGCTACACCTTC
>14|few|TRBV5-1|NA|TRBJ2-3
CASSPTDNEDTQYF
TGCGCCAGCAGCCCCACAGACAACGAAGATACGCAGTATTTT
>18|NA|TRBV11-1|TRBD2|TRBJ2-1
CASSSPGLAGSTYNEQFF
TGTGCCAGCAGCTCCCCGGGACTAGCGGGCTCTACCTACAATGAGCAGTTCTTC
>13|NA|TRBV6-6|NA|TRBJ2-7
CASRGWIDYEQYF
TGTGCCAGCAGGGGGTGGATTGACTACGAGCAGTACTTC
>12|many|TRBV6-9|NA|TRBJ2-3
CASRPMVDTQYF
TGTGCCAGCAGGCCGATGGTAGATACGCAGTATTTT
>15|NA|TRBV7-3|TRBD1|TRBJ2-3
CASSLIDRVTDTQYF
TGTGCCAGCAGCTTAATCGACAGGGTGACAGATACGCAGTATTTT
>12|many|TRBV12-3/TRBV12-4|NA|TRBJ2-3
CASSPDLGTQYF
TGTGCCAGCAGTCCAGACTTGGGAACGCAGTATTTT
>13|NA|TRBV10-3|NA|TRBJ1-2
CAISESADYGYTF
TGTGCCATCAGTGAGTCAGCAGACTATGGCTACACCTTC
>14|many|TRBV12-3/TRBV12-4|NA|TRBJ2-7
CASTTDMFNYEQYF
TGTGCCAGCACCACGGACATGTTCAACTACGAGCAGTACTTC
>15|few|TRBV6-5|NA|TRBJ2-7
CASSSHGAVTHEQYF
TGTGCCAGCAGTTCGCATGGGGCGGTCACCCACGAGCAGTACTTC
>14|NA|TRBV27|NA|TRBJ1-6
CASRRGGNNSPLHF
TGTGCCAGCAGGAGAGGGGGGAACAATTCACCCCTCCACTTT
>16|NA|TRBV12-3/TRBV12-4|NA|TRBJ1-1
CASSFSGHNMNTEAFF
TGTGCCAGCAGTTTCTCGGGACACAACATGAACACTGAAGCTTTCTTT
>18|many|TRBV5-1|TRBD2|TRBJ2-3
CASSLPPGTSGGSYTQYF
TGCGCCAGCAGCTTGCCCCCAGGAACTAGCGGGGGATCCTATACGCAGTATTTT
>15|many|TRBV7-2|TRBD1|TRBJ1-5
CASSFRTGVAQPQHF
TGTGCCAGCAGCTTCAGGACAGGGGTCGCTCAGCCCCAGCATTTT
>12|many|TRBV5-1|NA|TRBJ2-7
CASSPERGEQYF
TGCGCCAGCAGCCCGGAAAGGGGGGAGCAGTACTTC
>14|many|TRBV12-3/TRBV12-4|NA|TRBJ2-1
CASSPGHRYNEQFF
TGTGCCAGCAGTCCGGGACATCGTTACAATGAGCAGTTCTTC
>14|few|TRBV6-1|TRBD2|TRBJ2-7
CASRRLAASYEQYF
TGTGCCAGCAGACGACTAGCGGCCTCCTACGAGCAGTACTTC
>13|few|TRBV30|NA|TRBJ1-5
CAWSSGGNQPQHF
TGTGCCTGGAGCTCGGGGGGGAATCAGCCCCAGCATTTT
>15|few|TRBV9|TRBD2|TRBJ2-1
CASSVGGRASNEQFF
TGTGCCAGCAGCGTAGGCGGGAGGGCCAGTAATGAGCAGTTCTTC
>15|many|TRBV5-1|NA|TRBJ2-3
CASSLDRPSTDTQYF
TGCGCCAGCAGCTTGGACCGTCCTAGCACAGATACGCAGTATTTT
>15|many|TRBV20-1|TRBD2|TRBJ2-7
CSAREPSGGAYEQYF
TGCAGTGCTAGAGAACCTAGCGGGGGGGCCTACGAGCAGTACTTC
>14|NA|TRBV18|TRBD2|TRBJ2-1
CASSPWREVNEQFF
TGTGCCAGCTCACCATGGCGGGAGGTAAATGAGCAGTTCTTC
>16|few|TRBV24-1|NA|TRBJ2-7
CATSDRTQGSSYEQYF
TGTGCCACCAGTGATCGTACCCAGGGCAGCTCCTACGAGCAGTACTTC
>16|few|TRBV11-2|NA|TRBJ2-2
CASSLEIGSWPGELFF
TGTGCCAGCAGCTTAGAAATTGGGAGTTGGCCCGGGGAGCTGTTTTTT
>15|few|TRBV7-3|NA|TRBJ2-7
CASSLLGMGWNEQYF
TGTGCCAGCAGCTTACTGGGCATGGGGTGGAACGAGCAGTACTTC
>16|NA|TRBV13|TRBD1|TRBJ1-4
CASSVRQGATNEKLFF
TGTGCCAGCAGCGTGAGACAGGGGGCGACTAATGAAAAACTGTTTTTT
>18|NA|TRBV24-1|TRBD2|TRBJ2-3
CATSDSSFKAGAPDTQYF
TGTGCCACCAGTGATTCCTCCTTTAAAGCGGGAGCTCCAGATACGCAGTATTTT
>14|NA|TRBV2|NA|TRBJ1-1
CASKEGRYNTEAFF
TGTGCCAGCAAAGAAGGACGGTATAACACTGAAGCTTTCTTT
>17|NA|TRBV6-2/TRBV6-3|TRBD1|TRBJ1-5
CASSTPGGVYSNQPQHF
TGTGCCAGCAGCACCCCAGGGGGAGTGTATAGCAATCAGCCCCAGCATTTT
>16|NA|TRBV4-2|NA|TRBJ2-7
CASSAPPTSGFYEQYF
TGTGCCAGCAGCGCCCCTCCGACGTCAGGGTTTTACGAGCAGTACTTC
>13|many|TRBV20-1|TRBD2|TRBJ2-7
CSARTSGRIEQYF
TGCAGTGCCAGGACTAGCGGGAGGATCGAGCAGTACTTC
>12|NA|TRBV28|NA|TRBJ1-1
CASSPSWDEAFF
TGTGCCAGCAGCCCATCCTGGGATGAAGCTTTCTTT
>13|many|TRBV5-1|NA|TRBJ1-2
CASSLPGDYGYTF
TGCGCCAGCAGCTTGCCCGGGGACTATGGCTACACCTTC
>14|NA|TRBV6-2/TRBV6-3|NA|TRBJ2-2
CASSYLEHTGELFF
TGTGCCAGCAGTTACCTCGAGCACACCGGGGAGCTGTTTTTT
>19|NA|TRBV7-6|NA|TRBJ2-3
CASSLGALFLKGFTDTQYF
TGTGCCAGCAGCTTAGGGGCTTTATTTCTAAAAGGTTTCACAGATACGCAGTATTTT
>11|few|TRBV21-1|NA|TRBJ1-5
CRQGAYQPQHF
TGTAGGCAGGGGGCGTATCAGCCCCAGCATTTT
>16|once|TRBV20-1|NA|TRBJ2-5
CSARDPVGGTSETQYF
TGCAGTGCTAGAGATCCGGTGGGCGGGACCAGTGAGACCCAGTACTTC
>14|many|TRBV5-1|TRBD1|TRBJ2-3
CASRDRGMADTQYF
TGCGCCAGCCGGGACAGGGGGATGGCAGATACGCAGTATTTT
>16|few|TRBV24-1|TRBD1|TRBJ2-7
CATSDGGQGASYEQYF
TGTGCCACCAGTGATGGTGGGCAGGGGGCCTCCTACGAGCAGTACTTC
>15|few|TRBV3-1|NA|TRBJ1-5
CASSPGRALNQPQHF
TGTGCCAGCAGCCCAGGGAGGGCTTTAAATCAGCCCCAGCATTTT
>15|few|TRBV5-6|TRBD1|TRBJ1-1
CASSLLQGVATEAFF
TGTGCCAGCAGCTTGCTACAGGGGGTCGCCACTGAAGCTTTCTTT